The 9 T cell receptor beta chains below all came from one sample that was sequenced in a study of blood T cell repertoires in COVID-19. Measured with immunoSEQ multiplex PCR; TCRdb has only the in-frame clones, and not every one. The table shows a few hundred thousand clones, with about 90% occurring only once. The source material was peripheral blood. Receptor source: a woman younger than 45 who had recovered from COVID-19.

This clone has only a few counts. CDR3 residues: CASSNRDSSYEQYF. CDR3 DNA: TGTGCCAGCAGCAACCGGGACTCCTCCTACGAGCAGTACTTC. The V call is TRBV7-9, the J call TRBJ2-7; a possible D gene is TRBD2 (6 bases). Germline V lookup: CDR1 SEHNR, CDR2 FQNEAQ (reference sequence). V gave up 5 bases and J gave up 0 bases, with 11 bases separating them. This CDR3 is built from 14 residues.

This clone occurred once. This chain joins TRBV7-9 and TRBJ2-2, with D unclear. The CDR3 runs to 16 residues. V was cut by 1 base and J by 0 bases, with 9 bases left in between. The germline V gene encodes CDR1 SEHNR and CDR2 FQNEAQ (reference sequence). In DNA form, the CDR3 reads TGTGCCAGCAGCTTAGGAGTGGAGCCGAACACCGGGGAGCTGTTTTTT. This translates into CASSLGVEPNTGELFF.

The chain has TRBV18 and TRBJ2-7, with 10 bases that match TRBD1. Germline CDR1 and CDR2: KGHSH and LQKENI. Losses at the gene ends were 4 bases for V and 0 bases for J; bases not matched to a gene: 3. CDR3 length: 15 residues. The CDR3 protein is CASSRWTGGSYEQYF. The CDR3 nucleotides read TGTGCCAGCTCACGTTGGACAGGGGGCTCCTACGAGCAGTACTTC.

The chain employs TRBV5-5 and TRBJ1-5; no reliable D call. CDR3 length: 18 amino acids. Germline values: CDR1 SGHKS, CDR2 YYEKEE (reference sequence). The V end was cut by 0 bases, the J end by 0 bases, with 16 bases between. The CDR3 region has the DNA TGTGCCAGCAGCTTGGAACTACGAGGTTACTATAGCAATCAGCCCCAGCATTTT. Protein product: CASSLELRGYYSNQPQHF.

This clone has a handful of counts. The chain recombines TRBV4-2 with TRBJ2-1, with a possible D match to TRBD2 (6 bases). V was cut by 4 bases and J by 3 bases, with 13 bases left in between. The CDR3 spans 15 residues. Germline CDR1 and CDR2: LGHNA and YNFKEQ. This chain's CDR3 is CASSLILEGYNEQFF. DNA for the CDR3: TGTGCCAGCAGCCTAATATTGGAGGGCTACAATGAGCAGTTCTTC.

The chain recombines TRBV2 with TRBJ1-3; 8 bases agree with TRBD1. After removal of 4 bases from V and 7 bases from J, the junction contained 6 bases not matched to a gene. Germline values: CDR1 SNHLY, CDR2 FYNNEI. CDR3 length: 14 amino acids. The CDR3 sequence is CASSGTGTANTIYF. The CDR3 nucleotides read TGTGCCAGCAGTGGGACAGGGACCGCGAACACCATATATTTT.

The J gene is TRBJ2-2, the V gene TRBV28; 11 bases are a match to TRBD2. The CDR3 spans 18 residues. V was pared by 3 bases and J by 2 bases, with 8 bases of the junction left unmatched. Germline V gene lookup returns CDR1 MDHEN and CDR2 SYDVKM. CDR3 residues: CASSLGPGTSGNTGELFF. The CDR3 DNA is TGTGCCAGCAGTTTGGGTCCCGGGACTAGCGGAAACACCGGGGAGCTGTTTTTT.

The rearrangement uses TRBV13 and TRBJ1-6; TRBD1 aligns across 8 bases. J gave up 9 bases and V 4 bases, and 5 bases lay outside the gene matches. This CDR3 is built from 14 residues. The germline V gene encodes CDR1 PRHDT and CDR2 FYEKMQ (reference sequence). CDR3 sequence (DNA): TGTGCCAGCAGCTCCGGGACAGGCGGTTCACCCCTCCACTTT. It yields the protein CASSSGTGGSPLHF. The full variable domain, completed using reference TRBV13 and TRBJ1-6, is AAGVIQSPRHLIKEKRETATLKCYPIPRHDTVYWYQQGPGQDPQFLISFYEKMQSDKGSIPDRFSAQQFSDYHSELNMSSLELGDSALYFCASSSGTGGSPLHFGNGTRLTVT.

The chain carries TRBV6-5 and TRBJ2-3; possibly TRBD1 for D (6 bases). In germline, CDR1 is MNHEY, CDR2 SVGAGI. The CDR3 sequence is 15 residues long. V was pared by 5 bases and J by 0 bases, with 12 bases between. Written as DNA, the CDR3 is TGTGCCAGCAGTCTTTTACAGGGAAGCACAGATACGCAGTATTTT. Translating it yields CASSLLQGSTDTQYF.